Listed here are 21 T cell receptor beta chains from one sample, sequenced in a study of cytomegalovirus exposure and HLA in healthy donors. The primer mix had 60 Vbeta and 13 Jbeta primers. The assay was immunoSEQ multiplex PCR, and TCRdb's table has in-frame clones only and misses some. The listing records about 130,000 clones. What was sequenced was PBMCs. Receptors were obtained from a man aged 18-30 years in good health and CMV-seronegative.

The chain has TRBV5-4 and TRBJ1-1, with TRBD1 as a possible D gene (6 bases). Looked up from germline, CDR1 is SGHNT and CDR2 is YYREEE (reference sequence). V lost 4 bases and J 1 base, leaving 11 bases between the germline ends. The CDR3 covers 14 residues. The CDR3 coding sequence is TGTGCCAGCAGCCACAGGGAGGGGAACACTGAAGCTTTCTTT. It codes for CASSHREGNTEAFF.

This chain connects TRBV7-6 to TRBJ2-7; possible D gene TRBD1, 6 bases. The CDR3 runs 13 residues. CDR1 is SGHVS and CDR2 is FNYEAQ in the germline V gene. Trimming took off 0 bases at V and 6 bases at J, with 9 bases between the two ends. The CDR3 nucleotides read TGTGCCAGCAGCTTAGCGTTGGGGGCCGAGCAGTACTTC. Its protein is CASSLALGAEQYF.

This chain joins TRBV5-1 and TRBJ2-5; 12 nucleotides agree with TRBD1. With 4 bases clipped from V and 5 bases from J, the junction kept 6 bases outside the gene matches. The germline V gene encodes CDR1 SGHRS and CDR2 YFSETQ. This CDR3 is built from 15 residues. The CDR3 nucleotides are TGCGCCAGCAGCCCGGGACAGGGGGCCGGGGAGACCCAGTACTTC. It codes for CASSPGQGAGETQYF. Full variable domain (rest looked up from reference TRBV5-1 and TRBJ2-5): KAGVTQTPRYLIKTRGQQVTLSCSPISGHRSVSWYQQTPGQGLQFLFEYFSETQRNKGNFPGRFSGRQFSNSRSEMNVSTLELGDSALYLCASSPGQGAGETQYFGPGTRLLVL.

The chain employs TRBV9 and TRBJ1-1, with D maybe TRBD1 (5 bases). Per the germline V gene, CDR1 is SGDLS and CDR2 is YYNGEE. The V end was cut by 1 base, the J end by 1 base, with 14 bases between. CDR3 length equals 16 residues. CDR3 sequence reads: CASSVKGRGWNTEAFF. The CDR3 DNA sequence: TGTGCCAGCAGCGTAAAGGGAAGGGGCTGGAACACTGAAGCTTTCTTT.

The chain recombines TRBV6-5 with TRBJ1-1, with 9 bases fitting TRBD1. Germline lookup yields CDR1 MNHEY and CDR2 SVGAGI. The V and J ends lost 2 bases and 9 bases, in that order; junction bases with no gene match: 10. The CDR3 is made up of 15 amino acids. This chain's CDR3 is CASSYQGGQGIKAFF. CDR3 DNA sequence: TGTGCCAGCAGTTACCAGGGGGGACAGGGTATTAAAGCTTTCTTT.

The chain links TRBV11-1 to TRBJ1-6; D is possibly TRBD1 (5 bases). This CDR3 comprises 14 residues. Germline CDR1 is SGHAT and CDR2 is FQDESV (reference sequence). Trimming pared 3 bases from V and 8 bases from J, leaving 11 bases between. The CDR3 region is CASSLGQGDSPLHF. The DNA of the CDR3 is TGTGCCAGCAGCTTGGGGCAAGGGGATTCACCCCTCCACTTT.

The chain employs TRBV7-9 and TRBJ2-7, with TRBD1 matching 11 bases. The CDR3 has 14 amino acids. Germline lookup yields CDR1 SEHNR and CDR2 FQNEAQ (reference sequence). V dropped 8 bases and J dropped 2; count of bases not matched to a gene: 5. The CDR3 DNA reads TGTGCCAGCCGGACAGGGGGCGCCCCCTACGAGCAGTACTTC. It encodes CASRTGGAPYEQYF. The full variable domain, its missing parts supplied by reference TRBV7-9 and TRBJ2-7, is DTGVSQNPRHKITKRGQNVTFRCDPISEHNRLYWYRQTLGQGPEFLTYFQNEAQLEKSRLLSDRFSAERPKGSFSTLEIQRTEQGDSAMYLCASRTGGAPYEQYFGPGTRLTVT.

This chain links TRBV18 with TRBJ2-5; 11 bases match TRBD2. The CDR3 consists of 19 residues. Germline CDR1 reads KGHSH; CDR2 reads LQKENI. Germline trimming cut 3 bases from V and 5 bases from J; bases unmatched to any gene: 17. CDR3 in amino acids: CASSPTLTSGSFRMETQYF. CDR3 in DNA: TGTGCCAGCTCACCGACGCTTACTAGCGGGAGTTTTCGAATGGAGACCCAGTACTTC.

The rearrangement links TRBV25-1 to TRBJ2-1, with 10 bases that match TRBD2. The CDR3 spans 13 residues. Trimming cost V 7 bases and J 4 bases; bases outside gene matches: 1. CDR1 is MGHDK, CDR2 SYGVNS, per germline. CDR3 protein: CASKAGGYNEQFF. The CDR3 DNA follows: TGTGCCAGCAAAGCGGGAGGGTACAATGAGCAGTTCTTC.

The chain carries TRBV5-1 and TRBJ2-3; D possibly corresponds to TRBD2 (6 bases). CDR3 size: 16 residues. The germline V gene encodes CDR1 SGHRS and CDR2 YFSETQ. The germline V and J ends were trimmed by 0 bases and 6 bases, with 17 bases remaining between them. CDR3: CASSLVRDSEGDTQYF. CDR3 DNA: TGCGCCAGCAGCTTGGTACGGGACTCCGAGGGCGATACGCAGTATTTT.

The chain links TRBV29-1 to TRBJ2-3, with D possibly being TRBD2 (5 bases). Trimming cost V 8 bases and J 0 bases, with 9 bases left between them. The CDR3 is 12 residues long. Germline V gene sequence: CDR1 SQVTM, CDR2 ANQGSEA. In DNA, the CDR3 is TGCAGCACCGGGGAAAGCACAGATACGCAGTATTTT. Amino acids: CSTGESTDTQYF.

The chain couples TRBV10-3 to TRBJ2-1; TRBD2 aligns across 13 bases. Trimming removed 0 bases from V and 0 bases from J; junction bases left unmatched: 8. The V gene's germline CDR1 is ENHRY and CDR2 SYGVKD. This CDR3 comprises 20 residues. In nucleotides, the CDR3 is TGTGCCATCAGTGAGTCGACTAGCGGGGGGCCCCTACCCTCCTACAATGAGCAGTTCTTC. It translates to CAISESTSGGPLPSYNEQFF.

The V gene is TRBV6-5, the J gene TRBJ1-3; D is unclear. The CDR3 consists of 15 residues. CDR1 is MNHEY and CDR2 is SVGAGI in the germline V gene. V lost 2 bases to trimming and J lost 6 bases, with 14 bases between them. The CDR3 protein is CASSYAPGSVNTIYF. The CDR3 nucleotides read TGTGCCAGCAGTTACGCACCGGGGAGCGTAAACACCATATATTTT.

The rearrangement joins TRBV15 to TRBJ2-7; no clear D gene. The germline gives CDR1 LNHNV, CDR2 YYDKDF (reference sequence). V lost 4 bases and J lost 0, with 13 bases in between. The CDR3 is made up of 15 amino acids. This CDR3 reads CATSIRLVDSYEQYF. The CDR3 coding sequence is TGTGCCACCAGCATACGACTGGTTGACTCCTACGAGCAGTACTTC.

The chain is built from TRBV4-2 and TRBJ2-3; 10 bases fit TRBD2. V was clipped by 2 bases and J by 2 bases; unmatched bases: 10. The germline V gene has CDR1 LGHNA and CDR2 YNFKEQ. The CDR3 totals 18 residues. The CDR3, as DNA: TGTGCCAGCAGCCAACCTAAGGGCACTAGCGGGACCACAGATACGCAGTATTTT. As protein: CASSQPKGTSGTTDTQYF.

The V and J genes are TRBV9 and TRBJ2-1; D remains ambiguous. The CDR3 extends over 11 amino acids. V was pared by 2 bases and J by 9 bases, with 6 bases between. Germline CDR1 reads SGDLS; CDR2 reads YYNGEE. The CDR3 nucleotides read TGTGCCAGCAGCGTTACTTCTGAGCAGTTCTTC. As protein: CASSVTSEQFF.

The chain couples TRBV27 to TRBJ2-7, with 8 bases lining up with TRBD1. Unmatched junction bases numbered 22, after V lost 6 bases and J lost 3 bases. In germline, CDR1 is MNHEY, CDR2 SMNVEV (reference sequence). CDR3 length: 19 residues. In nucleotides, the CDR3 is TGTGCCAGCAGAAAATCCGGGACAGGTAGAGTACGAGTGATCTACGAGCAGTACTTC. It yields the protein CASRKSGTGRVRVIYEQYF.

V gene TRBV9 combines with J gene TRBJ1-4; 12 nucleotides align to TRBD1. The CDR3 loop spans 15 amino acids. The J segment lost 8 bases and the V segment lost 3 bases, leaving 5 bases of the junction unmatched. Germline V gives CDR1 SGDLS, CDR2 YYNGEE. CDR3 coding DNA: TGTGCCAGCAGCGGCTCCGGGACAGGGGGCGAAAAACTGTTTTTT. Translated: CASSGSGTGGEKLFF.

CDR3 in DNA: TGTGCCAGCTCGCCTAGGGGGGACAGGGGTAACACTGAAGCTTTCTTT. Translated, it gives CASSPRGDRGNTEAFF. The J gene is TRBJ1-1, the V gene TRBV4-2; 10 bases are shared with TRBD1. CDR3 length equals 16 residues. V lost 8 bases, J lost 2 bases, and 11 bases stayed unmatched. The germline V gene has CDR1 LGHNA and CDR2 YNFKEQ.

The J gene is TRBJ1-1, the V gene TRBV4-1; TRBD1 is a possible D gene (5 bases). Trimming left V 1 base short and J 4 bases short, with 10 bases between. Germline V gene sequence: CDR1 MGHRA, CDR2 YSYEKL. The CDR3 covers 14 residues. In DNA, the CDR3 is TGCGCCAGCAGCCAAGCCCAGGGTTTCACTGAAGCTTTCTTT. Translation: CASSQAQGFTEAFF.

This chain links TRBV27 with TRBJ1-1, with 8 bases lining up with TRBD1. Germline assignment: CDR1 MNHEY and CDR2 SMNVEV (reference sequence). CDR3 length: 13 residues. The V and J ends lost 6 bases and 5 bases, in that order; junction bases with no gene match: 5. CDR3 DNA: TGTGCCAGCAGAGACAGGGGTCTTACTGAAGCTTTCTTT. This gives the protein CASRDRGLTEAFF.